These 23 T cell receptor beta chains came from one sample sequenced in a study of response to subunit inactivated influenza vaccine. Using its own MiXCR run on the RT-PCR reads, TCRdb lists one record per CDR3 protein. The sample lists 590,000 or so distinct CDR3 sequences; less than 15% were seen once. The material sequenced was PBMCs from blood, taken 14 to 15 days before vaccination. These receptors were taken from a man over 45 who received an inactivated influenza vaccine.

The chain couples TRBV7-9 to TRBJ2-7; a possible D gene is TRBD1 (6 bases). CDR1 and CDR2 (germline): SEHNR, FQNEAQ (reference sequence). CDR3 size: 15 residues. V was cut by 7 bases and J by 0 bases, with 16 bases left in between. The DNA for the CDR3 is TGTGCCAGCACCGGAGTTAGGGGGAGCTCCTACGAGCAGTACTTC. Its protein product is CASTGVRGSSYEQYF. Supplemented by reference TRBV7-9 and TRBJ2-7, the full variable domain reads DTGVSQNPRHKITKRGQNVTFRCDPISEHNRLYWYRQTLGQGPEFLTYFQNEAQLEKSRLLSDRFSAERPKGSFSTLEIQRTEQGDSAMYLCASTGVRGSSYEQYFGPGTRLTVT.

This clonotype was seen at least ten times. V is TRBV11-2 and J is TRBJ2-1, with D unresolved. V gave up 5 bases and J gave up 11 bases, with 16 bases separating them. This CDR3 region has 13 residues. Germline V gene sequence: CDR1 SGHAT, CDR2 FQNNGV. As DNA, the CDR3 is TGTGCCAGCAGCGTACGGTTAAGGGAAAAGCAGTTCTTC. Protein sequence: CASSVRLREKQFF.

V is TRBV6-1 and J is TRBJ1-3, with 7 nucleotides matching TRBD1. V lost 4 bases and J lost 0; bases outside the gene matches: 6. The CDR3 extends over 16 amino acids. Per germline, CDR1 MNHNS and CDR2 SASEGT. The CDR3 bases are TGTGCCAGCAGTGTACATGGGACAGCCTCTGGAAACACCATATATTTT. Translating it yields CASSVHGTASGNTIYF.

This clonotype has more than one count but fewer than ten. This CDR3 reads CSANVPEQYF. CDR3 bases: TGCAGTGCGAACGTGCCCGAGCAGTACTTC. This chain connects TRBV20-1 to TRBJ2-7; D call uncertain. With 6 bases removed from V and 6 bases from J, the gap between germline ends came to 9 bases. Germline V lookup: CDR1 DFQATT, CDR2 SNEGSKA (reference sequence). The CDR3 length is 10 residues.

This clonotype was detected only a few times. The rearrangement joins TRBV4-2 to TRBJ2-1; the match to TRBD2 covers 7 bases. CDR1 and CDR2 from the germline V gene are LGHNA and YNFKEQ. The length of the CDR3 is 17 residues. The V and J ends lost 4 bases and 0 bases, in that order; junction bases with no gene match: 9. As DNA, the CDR3 is TGTGCCAGCAGCCTATACACTAGCGAGAGCTCCTACAATGAGCAGTTCTTC. Translating it yields CASSLYTSESSYNEQFF.

A few counts support this clonotype. The chain is built from TRBV5-1 and TRBJ2-5, with D unresolved. The CDR3 totals 14 residues. V was clipped by 3 bases and J by 4 bases, with 13 bases between them. Germline V gene sequence: CDR1 SGHRS, CDR2 YFSETQ. The CDR3 DNA is TGCGCCAGCAGCTCCTGGTTGACGGGAGAGACCCAGTACTTC. This gives the protein CASSSWLTGETQYF.

The rearrangement joins TRBV28 to TRBJ2-3, with a possible D match to TRBD2 (7 bases). Germline V gene sequence: CDR1 MDHEN, CDR2 SYDVKM. The CDR3 length is 15 residues. Trimming took off 7 bases at V and 2 bases at J, with 16 bases between the two ends. CDR3 sequence (DNA): TGTGCCAGCAAATCTACGGGGGGCTACACAGATACGCAGTATTTT. Translated, it gives CASKSTGGYTDTQYF.

This chain joins TRBV7-9 and TRBJ2-1; TRBD1 or TRBD2 may be the D gene (5 bases each). There are 14 residues in the CDR3. Trimming shortened V by 4 bases and J by 8 bases, and 15 bases separated the two germline ends. Germline V gene lookup returns CDR1 SEHNR and CDR2 FQNEAQ (reference sequence). CDR3 nucleotides: TGTGCCAGCAGCTCGAGGGGTCAAACCGATGAGCAGTTCTTC. It translates to CASSSRGQTDEQFF. Full variable domain (remainder filled in from reference TRBV7-9 and TRBJ2-1): DTGVSQNPRHKITKRGQNVTFRCDPISEHNRLYWYRQTLGQGPEFLTYFQNEAQLEKSRLLSDRFSAERPKGSFSTLEIQRTEQGDSAMYLCASSSRGQTDEQFFGPGTRLTVL.

This clonotype was counted only a few times. V gene TRBV4-2 combines with J gene TRBJ1-4; D is perhaps TRBD1 (5 bases). The germline V gene encodes CDR1 LGHNA and CDR2 YNFKEQ. V lost 0 bases and J lost 0, with 11 bases in between. The CDR3 has 17 residues. The CDR3 nucleotides are TGTGCCAGCAGCCAAGATCCAGGGATCACAACTAATGAAAAACTGTTTTTT. It codes for CASSQDPGITTNEKLFF.

There are a few counts of this clonotype. The chain combines TRBV18 with TRBJ1-2; weak D call: TRBD1 (5 bases). Germline loops: CDR1 KGHSH, CDR2 LQKENI. The CDR3 runs to 16 residues. Trimming cost V 3 bases and J 6 bases, with 20 bases left between them. This CDR3 reads CASSPPRTSPGNGYTF. The DNA for the CDR3 is TGTGCCAGCTCACCGCCCAGGACATCCCCCGGGAATGGCTACACCTTC.

CDR3: CASSQAAGSYEQYF. The CDR3 DNA reads as TGTGCCAGCAGCCAAGCCGCTGGCTCCTACGAGCAGTACTTC. This sequence joins TRBV3-1 and TRBJ2-7; D is unresolved. CDR3 length: 14 residues. Per the germline V gene, CDR1 is LGHDT and CDR2 is YNNKEL (reference sequence). Trimming shortened V by 1 base and J by 0 bases, and 7 bases separated the two germline ends.

CDR3 nucleotide sequence: TGTGCCAGCAGCTTCCCGGGAGGGCCTCAGGACGAGCAGTACTTC. Translated, it gives CASSFPGGPQDEQYF. The V gene is TRBV5-4, the J gene TRBJ2-7; 8 bases are shared with TRBD2. This CDR3 comprises 15 residues. The trim removed 2 bases at V and 5 bases at J, leaving 9 bases unmatched. CDR1 and CDR2 from the germline V gene are SGHNT and YYREEE (reference sequence).

There are many counts of this clonotype. It may be a read error: a sequence one base away is much more abundant. The V and J genes are TRBV5-1 and TRBJ1-5; possibly TRBD1 for D (6 bases). The germline V gene has CDR1 SGHRS and CDR2 YFSETQ. Trimming took 4 bases from V and 4 from J, leaving 12 bases between them. The CDR3 sequence is 14 residues long. This chain's CDR3 is CASSPDSRNQPQHF. CDR3 nucleotides: TGCGCCAGCAGCCCGGACAGCCGGAATCAGCCCCAGCATTTT.

This clonotype was counted only a few times. The chain carries TRBV30 and TRBJ2-7, with D perhaps matching TRBD2 (7 bases). Trimming shortened V by 4 bases and J by 6 bases, and 19 bases separated the two germline ends. The CDR3 is 14 amino acids. The V gene's germline CDR1 is GTSNPN and CDR2 SVGIG (reference sequence). CDR3 bases: TGTGCCTGGACCCAACGGGGAGGGGGGGGCGAGCAGTACTTC. Translating gives CAWTQRGGGGEQYF.

This clonotype turned up a few times. V and J are TRBV11-2 and TRBJ2-1; 13 bases fit TRBD2. Trimming removed 5 bases from V and 6 bases from J; junction bases left unmatched: 16. The CDR3 spans 19 residues. From germline, CDR1 is SGHAT and CDR2 FQNNGV. The CDR3 sequence is CASSPRQGTSGKITNEQFF. The DNA of the CDR3 is TGTGCCAGCAGCCCCAGACAGGGGACTAGCGGGAAGATTACCAATGAGCAGTTCTTC.

The chain carries TRBV4-3 and TRBJ2-7, with 8 bases aligning to TRBD1. Germline loops: CDR1 LGHNA, CDR2 YSLEER. The CDR3 has 12 residues. With 3 bases clipped from V and 10 bases from J, the junction kept 5 bases outside the gene matches. The CDR3 loop is CASSHGTGLQYF. CDR3 bases: TGCGCCAGCAGCCACGGGACAGGCCTCCAGTACTTC.

The chain joins TRBV11-2 to TRBJ2-6; 13 positions agree with TRBD2. Trimming cost V 3 bases and J 3 bases; bases outside gene matches: 14. Germline assignment: CDR1 SGHAT and CDR2 FQNNGV. This CDR3 is 21 amino acids long. The chain's CDR3 is CASSFPGLAGRSSVGANVLTF. DNA for the CDR3: TGTGCCAGCAGCTTCCCGGGACTAGCGGGAAGAAGCTCTGTTGGGGCCAACGTCCTGACTTTC.

This clonotype has a handful of counts. The rearrangement links TRBV3-1 to TRBJ1-2, with 8 bases aligning to TRBD1. V lost 2 bases and J lost 3; bases outside the gene matches: 2. Germline V gene sequence: CDR1 LGHDT, CDR2 YNNKEL (reference sequence). The CDR3 is 14 amino acids. CDR3 DNA sequence: TGTGCCAGCAGCCAACTACAGGGGGACTATGGCTACACCTTC. Translating it yields CASSQLQGDYGYTF.

Comments on this clonotype: The junction departs from germline at one end; a sequencing error may be responsible. V and J are TRBV3-1 and TRBJ1-1, with D possibly TRBD1 on 6 matching bases. This CDR3 has 13 residues. Per the germline V gene, CDR1 is LGHDT and CDR2 is YNNKEL (reference sequence). The CDR3 nucleotides read TGTGCCAGGAGCCAAGGCGGGACACCTGAAGCTTTCTTT. The encoded protein is CARSQGGTPEAFF.

This chain links TRBV20-1 with TRBJ2-1; 9 bases are a match to TRBD1. Germline values: CDR1 DFQATT, CDR2 SNEGSKA (reference sequence). The CDR3 totals 14 residues. The V gene end was trimmed by 3 bases and the J gene end by 4 bases; junction bases not matched to a gene: 4. CDR3 region: CSARTGGLYNEQFF. CDR3 bases: TGCAGTGCTAGGACAGGGGGGCTGTACAATGAGCAGTTCTTC.

This clonotype was observed many times. The chain combines TRBV5-1 with TRBJ2-7, with D perhaps TRBD2 (6 bases). Looked up from germline, CDR1 is SGHRS and CDR2 is YFSETQ. V lost 1 base, J lost 3 bases, and 11 bases lay in between. This CDR3 is built from 14 residues. The CDR3 DNA reads as TGCGCCAGCAGCTTGCATGGAGGGAACTACGAGCAGTACTTC. This sequence encodes CASSLHGGNYEQYF.

This clonotype was seen a handful of times. The genes are TRBV12-3 or TRBV12-4 and TRBJ1-2, with unresolved D. Deletions cut 4 bases from V and 4 bases from J, with 10 bases between. This CDR3 comprises 13 residues. The CDR3 spells CASSSRVAYGYTF. As DNA, the CDR3 is TGTGCCAGCAGTTCCAGAGTGGCCTATGGCTACACCTTC.

This clonotype was seen only a few times. The chain is built from TRBV6-1 and TRBJ1-2; 7 bases are a match to TRBD1. CDR3 length equals 17 residues. Germline V gene data show CDR1 as MNHNS and CDR2 as SASEGT. V trimming: 6 bases; J trimming: 2 bases; junction bases outside the gene matches: 15. CDR3 sequence: CASSPRGPGGGNYGYTF. The CDR3 DNA is TGTGCCAGCAGCCCTCGGGGGCCAGGGGGGGGAAACTATGGCTACACCTTC.